These 28 T cell receptor beta chains came from one sample sequenced in a study of blood T cell repertoires in COVID-19 (dated by TCRdb to between 2020 and 2021). The library was generated by the immunoSEQ multiplex PCR assay. This is the immuneACCESS table as TCRdb keeps it, with only in-frame sequences that have V and J called. A part of the clones is gone; compared with another copy, unresolved V genes explain less than half, and the rest is unexplained. The sample yields some 89,000 clones; around 82% were counted once. Approximately 1.2% of the sample is held by the ten biggest clonotypes. Sequenced material: peripheral blood. Every receptor here comes from a woman aged 80 or over with acute or convalescent COVID-19.

This chain uses TRBV5-1 with TRBJ2-7; 16 bases align to TRBD2. CDR1 SGHRS and CDR2 YFSETQ come from the germline V gene. The CDR3 has 17 amino acids. V dropped 3 bases and J dropped 4; count of bases not matched to a gene: 7. DNA of the CDR3: TGCGCCAGCAGCTCTACCCTGGGACTAGCGGGGGGGTACGAGCAGTACTTC. Translating it yields CASSSTLGLAGGYEQYF.

The J gene is TRBJ1-3, the V gene TRBV11-2; D might be TRBD1 (6 bases). This CDR3 is 15 amino acids long. V lost 3 bases and J lost 2, with 11 bases in between. Germline assignment: CDR1 SGHAT and CDR2 FQNNGV. CDR3 region: CASSLGGRPGNTIYF. The CDR3 DNA reads TGTGCCAGCAGCTTGGGGGGGCGCCCTGGAAACACCATATATTTT.

V is TRBV11-1 and J is TRBJ2-5; 7 nucleotides align to TRBD1. Germline-derived CDR1 and CDR2 are SGHAT and FQDESV (reference sequence). This CDR3 has 15 amino acids. V shed 2 bases and J 4 bases; nucleotides not matched to a gene: 7. CDR3 DNA: TGTGCCAGCAGCTTAAGAGGCTCAGGGGGAGAGACCCAGTACTTC. Translated, it gives CASSLRGSGGETQYF.

The V call is TRBV25-1, the J call TRBJ1-4, with no clear D. The CDR3 totals 15 residues. With 5 bases removed from V and 4 bases from J, the gap between germline ends came to 14 bases. Per germline, CDR1 MGHDK and CDR2 SYGVNS. Here the CDR3 reads CASSKGGSHNEKLFF. The CDR3 DNA sequence: TGTGCCAGCAGTAAAGGCGGCAGCCATAATGAAAAACTGTTTTTT.

This chain connects TRBV6-5 to TRBJ2-5; 8 bases are a match to TRBD1. Germline loops: CDR1 MNHEY, CDR2 SVGAGI. Trimming at V came to 2 bases and at J to 5 bases, leaving 7 bases not matched to a gene. The CDR3 length is 15 residues. The CDR3 reads CASSYTSTGGETQYF. CDR3 bases: TGTGCCAGCAGTTACACAAGCACAGGGGGGGAGACCCAGTACTTC.

In this sample, this clone turned up once. The chain is built from TRBV6-6 and TRBJ2-7; the D gene is possibly TRBD1 (6 bases). There are 13 residues in the CDR3. CDR1 is MNHNY and CDR2 is SVGAGI in the germline V gene (reference sequence). Trimming cost V 5 bases and J 4 bases, with 12 bases left between them. The CDR3: CASSQTGRYEQYF. The CDR3 DNA reads TGTGCCAGCAGTCAGACAGGAAGGTACGAGCAGTACTTC.

This clone appeared a single time. The chain recombines TRBV3-1 (or the pseudogene TRBV3-2) with TRBJ2-2; D remains unclear. Germline lookup yields CDR1 LGHDT and CDR2 YNNKEL (reference sequence). This CDR3 is built from 14 residues. V was pared by 4 bases and J by 3 bases, with 9 bases between. DNA of the CDR3: TGTGCCAGCAGCCCAATGCCGGACACCGGGGAGCTGTTTTTT. Residues: CASSPMPDTGELFF.

CDR3 sequence (DNA): TGTGCCAGCAGTGAGAGCTGGGGGAGGGGTGAGCAGTTCTTC. Translation: CASSESWGRGEQFF. V is TRBV6-1 and J is TRBJ2-1, with TRBD2 identical over 7 bases. Losses at the gene ends were 3 bases for V and 9 bases for J; bases not matched to a gene: 8. In germline, CDR1 is MNHNS, CDR2 SASEGT. There are 14 residues in the CDR3.

The chain uses TRBV19 and TRBJ1-5, with TRBD1 identical over 7 bases. The junction had 9 bases not matched to a gene; V was cut back by 5 bases and J by 5 bases. The germline gives CDR1 LNHDA, CDR2 SQIVND (reference sequence). The CDR3 totals 15 residues. DNA for the CDR3: TGTGCCAGTAGTTCCAGACAGGGATGGGATCAGCCCCAGCATTTT. Protein sequence: CASSSRQGWDQPQHF.

The chain recombines TRBV5-6 with TRBJ1-2; 8 bases are a match to TRBD1. The length of the CDR3 is 15 residues. Germline assignment: CDR1 SGHDT and CDR2 YYEEEE. V dropped 6 bases and J dropped 7; count of bases not matched to a gene: 14. For the CDR3, the DNA is TGTGCCAGCACCGTCAGGACAGGGCTTAACGGTGGCTACACCTTC. Translating it yields CASTVRTGLNGGYTF.

This clone was picked up one time. This chain joins TRBV14 and TRBJ2-1; 8 bases agree with TRBD2. The CDR3 sequence is 15 residues long. The V segment lost 2 bases and the J segment 0 bases; nucleotides outside the gene matches: 0. Germline loops: CDR1 SGHDN, CDR2 FVKESK. CDR3 in DNA: TGTGCCAGCAGCCAACTAGCGGGCTCCTACAATGAGCAGTTCTTC. Protein: CASSQLAGSYNEQFF.

The chain carries TRBV5-1 and TRBJ2-3, with TRBD2 matching over 7 bases. The CDR3 loop spans 16 amino acids. Germline CDR1 and CDR2: SGHRS and YFSETQ. Trimming removed 5 bases from V and 0 bases from J; junction bases left unmatched: 9. The CDR3 region is CASRIRGERSTDTQYF. For the CDR3, the DNA is TGCGCCAGCAGAATACGGGGGGAGCGTAGCACAGATACGCAGTATTTT.

The V call is TRBV27, the J call TRBJ1-6; 8 positions match TRBD1. V shed 2 bases and J 10 bases; nucleotides not matched to a gene: 7. This CDR3 has 15 residues. Germline assignment: CDR1 MNHEY and CDR2 SMNVEV (reference sequence). This CDR3 reads CASSLQDRVSSPLHF. The CDR3 region has the DNA TGTGCCAGCAGTTTACAGGACAGGGTTAGCTCACCCCTCCACTTT.

On this clone: One junction end disagrees with the germline gene, perhaps due to a read error. The genes are TRBV18 and TRBJ2-7; 9 nucleotides align to TRBD1. The CDR3 runs to 13 residues. CDR1 and CDR2 (germline): KGHSH, LQKENI. The CDR3 loop is CASSWTGDHEQHF. CDR3 nucleotide sequence: TGTGCCAGCTCATGGACAGGGGACCACGAGCAGCACTTC.

The rearrangement uses TRBV27 and TRBJ1-6, with D possibly matching TRBD1 (5 bases). Trimming stripped 6 bases from V and 5 bases from J, with 11 bases between. The V gene's germline CDR1 is MNHEY and CDR2 SMNVEV (reference sequence). The CDR3 extends over 14 amino acids. CDR3 region: CASSFGHDNSPLHF. CDR3 nucleotides: TGTGCCAGCAGCTTCGGACATGATAATTCACCCCTCCACTTT.

The chain joins TRBV24-1 to TRBJ2-2; D uncertain. V lost 3 bases and J lost 2, with 12 bases in between. CDR1 is KGHDR and CDR2 is SFDVKD in the germline V gene. The CDR3 has 16 amino acids. The CDR3 DNA is TGTGCCACCAGTGATGTCCCAGATGCTAACACCGGGGAGCTGTTTTTT. Amino acid sequence: CATSDVPDANTGELFF.

This chain connects TRBV29-1 to TRBJ1-1; weak D call: TRBD1 (6 bases). The CDR3 runs to 13 residues. The V gene's germline CDR1 is SQVTM and CDR2 ANQGSEA. Between the trimmed V and J ends, which lost 2 bases and 1 base, there was a span of 8 bases. The CDR3 nucleotides are TGCAGCGTTGAATGGGGGCCGAACACTGAAGCTTTCTTT. Protein: CSVEWGPNTEAFF.

The rearrangement links TRBV25-1 to TRBJ1-2; D unresolved. There are 14 residues in the CDR3. Trimming took 1 base from V and 7 from J, leaving 13 bases between them. CDR1 and CDR2 from the germline V gene are MGHDK and SYGVNS. CDR3 DNA sequence: TGTGCCAGCAGTGAATTTCGGGGAGGGAGTGGCTACACCTTC. Its translation is CASSEFRGGSGYTF.

V gene TRBV5-4 combines with J gene TRBJ2-2, with D possibly being TRBD2 (5 bases). The germline CDR1 and CDR2 sequences are SGHNT and YYREEE (reference sequence). The CDR3 has 14 residues. Trimming cost V 0 bases and J 4 bases, with 7 bases left between them. The CDR3 reads CASSLAGLTGELFF. The CDR3 DNA reads TGTGCCAGCAGCTTGGCCGGACTCACCGGGGAGCTGTTTTTT.

This clone was observed once. The chain employs TRBV27 and TRBJ1-5, with D unresolved. The germline CDR1 and CDR2 sequences are MNHEY and SMNVEV (reference sequence). This CDR3 comprises 12 residues. V was pared by 3 bases and J by 5 bases, with 5 bases between. CDR3 nucleotide sequence: TGTGCCAGCAGTTTTAGAGATCAGCCCCAGCATTTT. This codes for CASSFRDQPQHF.

This chain uses TRBV24-1 with TRBJ2-1; 12 positions match TRBD1. Germline CDR1 reads KGHDR; CDR2 reads SFDVKD. Trimming removed 0 bases from V and 7 bases from J; junction bases left unmatched: 6. The CDR3 loop spans 17 amino acids. The CDR3 loop reads CATSDLGGQGAWNEQFF. The CDR3 bases are TGTGCCACCAGTGATTTGGGGGGACAGGGGGCATGGAATGAGCAGTTCTTC.

The chain recombines TRBV28 with TRBJ2-1; possible D gene TRBD2, 5 bases. The CDR3 covers 14 residues. Germline V gene data show CDR1 as MDHEN and CDR2 as SYDVKM. Trimming shortened V by 7 bases and J by 10 bases, and 20 bases separated the two germline ends. CDR3 sequence reads: CASTGGAVVGEQFF. The CDR3 bases are TGTGCCAGCACCGGAGGTGCCGTCGTTGGGGAGCAGTTCTTC.

The chain links TRBV28 to TRBJ2-3, with D perhaps matching TRBD2 (6 bases). The V gene's germline CDR1 is MDHEN and CDR2 SYDVKM. Trimming left V 11 bases short and J 0 bases short, with 18 bases between. The CDR3 totals 15 residues. CDR3 amino acids: CAGLPSEASTDTQYF. CDR3 in DNA: TGTGCCGGACTCCCTAGCGAAGCTAGCACAGATACGCAGTATTTT. Based on the CDR3 plus reference TRBV28 and TRBJ2-3, the full variable domain is DVKVTQSSRYLVKRTGEKVFLECVQDMDHENMFWYRQDPGLGLRLIYFSYDVKMKEKGDIPEGYSVSREKKERFSLILESASTNQTSMYLCAGLPSEASTDTQYFGPGTRLTVL.

This clone was seen a few times. This sequence joins TRBV28 and TRBJ1-2, with no clear D. CDR1 is MDHEN and CDR2 is SYDVKM in the germline V gene. The CDR3 runs to 14 residues. The ends were cut back, 7 bases at V and 4 bases at J, with 16 bases in the middle. The chain's CDR3 is CASTRETAIYGYTF. CDR3 sequence (DNA): TGTGCCAGCACGAGGGAGACGGCTATCTATGGCTACACCTTC.

The chain is built from TRBV18 and TRBJ1-6, with 9 bases identical to TRBD1. J lost 6 bases, V lost 4 bases, and 4 bases had no gene match. The CDR3 is 15 amino acids. Germline-derived CDR1 and CDR2 are KGHSH and LQKENI. The CDR3 DNA follows: TGTGCCAGCTCACAAGGGACAGGGACTAATTCACCCCTCCACTTT. Its protein is CASSQGTGTNSPLHF.

The genes are TRBV28 and TRBJ2-3; perhaps TRBD2 as D (7 bases). Trimming left V 6 bases short and J 3 bases short, with 13 bases between. Germline loops: CDR1 MDHEN, CDR2 SYDVKM. This CDR3 comprises 14 residues. CDR3 coding DNA: TGTGCCAGCAGCTCCGGGGGGCTAACAGATACGCAGTATTTT. Encoded protein: CASSSGGLTDTQYF. Using reference TRBV28 and TRBJ2-3 for the parts outside the CDR3, the full variable domain is DVKVTQSSRYLVKRTGEKVFLECVQDMDHENMFWYRQDPGLGLRLIYFSYDVKMKEKGDIPEGYSVSREKKERFSLILESASTNQTSMYLCASSSGGLTDTQYFGPGTRLTVL.

In this sample, this clone turned up once. This chain joins TRBV24-1 and TRBJ2-1; maybe TRBD1 (6 bases). The CDR3 is 12 residues long. Germline V CDR1 and CDR2: KGHDR, SFDVKD. V lost 1 base, J lost 10 bases, and 7 bases lay in between. Here the CDR3 reads CATSDLGTEQFF. The CDR3 DNA reads TGTGCCACCAGTGATTTAGGGACAGAGCAGTTCTTC.

This chain connects TRBV14 to TRBJ2-1, with unresolved D. This CDR3 region has 14 residues. V shed 1 base and J shed 10 bases, with 14 bases lying between them. The germline gives CDR1 SGHDN, CDR2 FVKESK. CDR3 sequence reads: CASSQGLEVKEQFF. DNA of the CDR3: TGTGCCAGCAGCCAAGGGCTAGAAGTTAAGGAGCAGTTCTTC.